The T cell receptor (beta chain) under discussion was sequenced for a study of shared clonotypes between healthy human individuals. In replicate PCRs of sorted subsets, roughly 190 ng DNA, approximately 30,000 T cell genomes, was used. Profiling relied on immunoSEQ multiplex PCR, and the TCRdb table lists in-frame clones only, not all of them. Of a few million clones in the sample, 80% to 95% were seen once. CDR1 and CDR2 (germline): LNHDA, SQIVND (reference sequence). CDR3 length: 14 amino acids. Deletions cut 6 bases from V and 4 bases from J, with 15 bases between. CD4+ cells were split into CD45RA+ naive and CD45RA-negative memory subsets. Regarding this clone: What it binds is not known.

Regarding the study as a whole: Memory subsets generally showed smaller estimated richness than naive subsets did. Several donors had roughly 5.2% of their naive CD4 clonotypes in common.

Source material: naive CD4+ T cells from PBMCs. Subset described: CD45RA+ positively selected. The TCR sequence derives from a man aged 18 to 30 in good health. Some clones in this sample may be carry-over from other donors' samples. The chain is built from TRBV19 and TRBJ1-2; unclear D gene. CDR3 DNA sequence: TGTGCCAGTAGCCCCGCCGGAGTACTCTATGGCTACACCTTC. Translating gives CASSPAGVLYGYTF.